This T cell receptor (beta chain) was identified during a study of T cell clonotyping in hematopoietic cell transplantation (dated by TCRdb to the early 2020s). With regard to the full study: The study collected roughly 150 blood samples from approximately 32 consecutive transplant recipients and their related donors. Recruitment of patients was conducted between 2015 and January 2017, and follow-up was continued until September 2020 or death. Here is what the overall study found, with its caveats: After transplant, TCR diversity in recipients dropped, and pathologically expanded clonotypes climbed progressively between day 30 and day 180. Donor and pretransplant recipient Inverse Simpson Index values predicted broader posttransplant TCR repertoire diversity. The sample size was limited and the cells went unsorted, which meant the CD4 and CD8 repertoire contributions could not be told apart. Overlap with donor repertoires was found for only a small fraction of recipient repertoires, with over 95% found to appear de novo at the given depth.

The germline V gene (reference sequence) sets CDR1 to GTSNPN and CDR2 to SVGIG. Taken from cysteine to phenylalanine, the CDR3 has 13 residues. Only the CDR3 region is kept as DNA, spanning 39 bases read in frame from base 1. Comment on this clone: Its antigen is not yet known. One junction end disagrees with the germline gene, perhaps due to a read error.

With the immunoSEQ assay, which is a bias-controlled multiplex PCR relying on V- and J-specific primers, TCR beta CDR3 regions were amplified from genomic DNA. A second PCR step added a proprietary barcode and Illumina adapter sequences to the CDR3 amplicons. An Illumina MiSeq instrument was used to sequence the CDR3 libraries. From the authors' description of their analysis: Export and quality control were performed with immunoSEQ Analyzer 3.0, and downstream analyses were performed with R Bioconductor and Immunarch. Only productive rearrangements within the normalized downsampled data set were used in the calculation of repertoire metrics. Clonotypes larger than 5 templates in the normalized cohort were defined as pathologically expanded. The Inverse Simpson Index was used to measure repertoire diversity. To capture all clonotypes, the CMV-specificity analyses were run on the non-normalized data set. TCRdb retrieved this table from immuneACCESS and kept in-frame rearrangements only. Not all clones are present; in checked studies, unresolved V genes account for under half, and no reason is known for the remainder. Clonal size and the V and J genes are those of that table, whereas D and trimming came from the DNA. The sample table records around 6,100 clones; roughly 30% of these occur just once. Of the sample, around a sixth falls within the top ten clones.

The label giving this sample's time point can be read as: 30 days after allo-HCT. Blood from recipients was drawn roughly 28 days before transplant, then again at days 30, 100 and 180 after transplant. Nuclei Lysis Solution was used to extract genomic DNA from fresh or cryopreserved unfractionated peripheral blood mononuclear cells. This clonotype was sampled from a female patient aged 50 to 60 who had an allogeneic stem cell transplant from an unrelated donor, so the T cells may come from the graft donor. Some clones in this sample may be carry-over from other donors' samples. The specimen was peripheral blood mononuclear cells, collected 30 days after allogeneic stem cell transplant. The chain was built from TRBV30 and TRBJ2-1; TRBD2 is perhaps the D gene, given 7 matching bases. The nucleotides read TGTGCCTGGAGCCAGGGGAGGGACAATGAGCAGCTCTTC. It translates to CAWSQGRDNEQLF.